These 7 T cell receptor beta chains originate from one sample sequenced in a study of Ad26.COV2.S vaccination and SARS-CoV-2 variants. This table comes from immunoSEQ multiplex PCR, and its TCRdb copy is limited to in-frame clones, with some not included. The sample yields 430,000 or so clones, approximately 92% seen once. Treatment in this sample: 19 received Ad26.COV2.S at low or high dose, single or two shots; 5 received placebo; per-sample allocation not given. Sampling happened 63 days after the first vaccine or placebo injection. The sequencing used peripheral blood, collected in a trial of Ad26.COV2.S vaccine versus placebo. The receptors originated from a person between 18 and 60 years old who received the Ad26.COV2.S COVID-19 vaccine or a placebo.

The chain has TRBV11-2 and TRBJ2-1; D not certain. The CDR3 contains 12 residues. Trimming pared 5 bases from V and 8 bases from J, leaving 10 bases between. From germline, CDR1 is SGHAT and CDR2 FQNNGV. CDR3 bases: TGTGCCAGCAGCCTATTAGTTTATGAGCAGTTCTTC. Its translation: CASSLLVYEQFF.

The CDR3 is CASSQGLGHKNIQYF. CDR3 nucleotides: TGTGCCAGCAGCCAAGGACTGGGGCACAAAAACATTCAGTACTTC. The chain links TRBV14 to TRBJ2-4; D possibly corresponds to TRBD1 (5 bases). Deletions cut 1 base from V and 3 bases from J, with 10 bases between. CDR3 length: 15 residues. Per germline, CDR1 SGHDN and CDR2 FVKESK. The whole variable domain, remainder taken from reference TRBV14 and TRBJ2-4, is EAGVTQFPSHSVIEKGQTVTLRCDPISGHDNLYWYRRVMGKEIKFLLHFVKESKQDESGMPNNRFLAERTGGTYSTLKVQPAELEDSGVYFCASSQGLGHKNIQYFGAGTRLSVL.

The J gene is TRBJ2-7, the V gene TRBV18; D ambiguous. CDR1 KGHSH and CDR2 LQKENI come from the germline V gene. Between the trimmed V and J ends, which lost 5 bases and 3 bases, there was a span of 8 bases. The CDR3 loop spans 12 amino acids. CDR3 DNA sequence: TGTGCCAGCTCAACCGGAAACTACGAGCAGTACTTC. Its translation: CASSTGNYEQYF.

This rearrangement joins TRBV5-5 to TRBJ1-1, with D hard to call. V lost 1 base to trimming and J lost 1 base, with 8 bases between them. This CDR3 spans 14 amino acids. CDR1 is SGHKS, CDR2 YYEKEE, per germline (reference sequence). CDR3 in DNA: TGTGCCAGCAGCTTGATAGGACGGAACACTGAAGCTTTCTTT. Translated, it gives CASSLIGRNTEAFF.

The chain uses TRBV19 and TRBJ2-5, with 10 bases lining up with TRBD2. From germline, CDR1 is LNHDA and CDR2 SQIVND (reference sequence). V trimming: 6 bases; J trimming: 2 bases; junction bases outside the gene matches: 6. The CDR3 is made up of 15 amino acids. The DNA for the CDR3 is TGTGCCAGTAGGTGGACTAGCGGCGGACAAGAGACCCAGTACTTC. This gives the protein CASRWTSGGQETQYF.

The CDR3 protein is CASRGSPSSYNEQFF. The CDR3 nucleotides are TGTGCCAGCAGGGGGTCCCCTAGCTCCTACAATGAGCAGTTCTTC. This rearrangement joins TRBV5-5 to TRBJ2-1; D is unresolved. Germline-derived CDR1 and CDR2 are SGHKS and YYEKEE (reference sequence). There are 15 residues in the CDR3. V was pared by 5 bases and J by 0 bases, with 12 bases between.

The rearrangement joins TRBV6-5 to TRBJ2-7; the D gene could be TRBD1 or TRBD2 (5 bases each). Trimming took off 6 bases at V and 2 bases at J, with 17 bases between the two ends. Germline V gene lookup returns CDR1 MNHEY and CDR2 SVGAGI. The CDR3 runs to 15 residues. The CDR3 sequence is CASRSGTQRAYEQYF. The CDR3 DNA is TGTGCCAGCAGGTCCGGGACGCAGAGGGCCTACGAGCAGTACTTC.